A selection of T cell receptor beta chains follows, all from one sample in a study of blood T cell repertoires in COVID-19. The assay was immunoSEQ multiplex PCR, and TCRdb's table has in-frame clones only and misses some. The table records approximately 200,000 clones, about four fifths of them present only once. Sequences were obtained from PBMCs or T cells enriched from blood (not recorded which). Source of these receptors: a man between 60 and 75 years old who had recovered from COVID-19. Each CDR3 is given with its conserved first and last residue. The D gene is left open where the match is weak. Part of the rows lack a size; the others show once, few, many or a class for expanded clones.

clone_size j_call v_call d_call cdr3_aa cdr3_nt
. TRBJ1-2 TRBV5-4 . CASSLEYGGGYGYTF TGTGCCAGCAGCTTGGAGTACGGGGGAGGGTATGGCTACACCTTC
. TRBJ2-5 TRBV7-2 . CASSLVRTVGRETQYF TGTGCCAGCAGCTTAGTTCGGACAGTGGGCCGGGAGACCCAGTACTTC
. TRBJ1-1 TRBV5-1 . CASNRGGENTEAFF TGCGCCAGCAACCGCGGAGGAGAGAACACTGAAGCTTTCTTT
. TRBJ1-3 TRBV19 . CASSIRGYGSGNTIYF TGTGCCAGTAGTATTCGCGGGTATGGGTCGGGAAACACCATATATTTT
. TRBJ1-5 TRBV19 TRBD1 CASSIISGQLNQPQHF TGTGCCAGTAGTATAATATCGGGACAGCTAAATCAGCCCCAGCATTTT
. TRBJ1-4 TRBV5-1 . CASSLIQGNNEKLFF TGCGCCAGCAGCTTGATTCAGGGGAATAATGAAAAACTGTTTTTT
once TRBJ2-5 TRBV7-2 TRBD2 CASSQVGQRGGQETQYF TGTGCCAGCAGCCAAGTCGGCCAGCGGGGGGGGCAAGAGACCCAGTACTTC
once TRBJ1-1 TRBV6-2/TRBV6-3 . CASTPGYMNTEAFF TGTGCCAGCACCCCCGGGTACATGAACACTGAAGCTTTCTTT
few TRBJ1-1 TRBV7-9 TRBD1 CASSLAPRQGNTEAFF TGTGCCAGCAGCTTAGCCCCCAGACAGGGGAACACTGAAGCTTTCTTT
. TRBJ2-7 TRBV6-5 . CASSPSEAGEQYF TGTGCCAGCAGCCCGAGTGAGGCCGGGGAGCAGTACTTC
. TRBJ1-2 TRBV10-3 TRBD1 CAISEGTGNYGYTF TGTGCCATCAGTGAAGGGACAGGGAACTATGGCTACACCTTC
. TRBJ1-3 TRBV19 TRBD1 CASRINRGTGNTIYF TGTGCCAGTAGAATTAACAGGGGAACCGGAAACACCATATATTTT
. TRBJ1-1 TRBV2 . CASSEGHLNTEAFF TGTGCCAGCAGTGAAGGTCATTTGAACACTGAAGCTTTCTTT
. TRBJ1-5 TRBV6-5 TRBD1 CASSMLDRARQPQHF TGTGCCAGCAGTATGCTCGACAGGGCTCGTCAGCCCCAGCATTTT
. TRBJ2-2 TRBV5-1 TRBD2 CASSLGGANTGELFF TGCGCCAGCAGCCTTGGGGGGGCGAACACCGGGGAGCTGTTTTTT
. TRBJ2-3 TRBV7-9 . CASSSPRQFPLDTQYF TGTGCCAGCAGTTCCCCCAGACAGTTCCCCTTAGATACGCAGTATTTT
. TRBJ1-1 TRBV29-1 . CSVEEGFEAFF TGCAGCGTCGAGGAGGGATTTGAAGCTTTCTTT
. TRBJ1-2 TRBV9 TRBD1 CASSEPLGGQNYGYTF TGTGCCAGCAGCGAGCCGTTAGGGGGACAGAACTATGGCTACACCTTC
. TRBJ2-6 TRBV12-5 . CASGSRGSQPSSGANVLTF TGTGCTAGTGGTTCCCGAGGGTCGCAGCCAAGCTCTGGGGCCAACGTCCTGACTTTC
. TRBJ2-5 TRBV10-2 . CASSELGRGETQYF TGCGCCAGCAGTGAACTTGGCAGGGGAGAGACCCAGTACTTC
. TRBJ1-1 TRBV19 . CASSEGVLAFF TGTGCCAGTAGCGAAGGGGTTTTAGCTTTCTTT
. TRBJ1-5 TRBV6-2/TRBV6-3 . CASSYDRSGFNQPQHF TGTGCCAGCAGTTACGATCGGAGCGGGTTTAATCAGCCCCAGCATTTT
once TRBJ1-6 TRBV12-3/TRBV12-4 . CASSPPGDSPLHF TGTGCCAGCAGTCCCCCGGGGGATTCACCCCTCCACTTT